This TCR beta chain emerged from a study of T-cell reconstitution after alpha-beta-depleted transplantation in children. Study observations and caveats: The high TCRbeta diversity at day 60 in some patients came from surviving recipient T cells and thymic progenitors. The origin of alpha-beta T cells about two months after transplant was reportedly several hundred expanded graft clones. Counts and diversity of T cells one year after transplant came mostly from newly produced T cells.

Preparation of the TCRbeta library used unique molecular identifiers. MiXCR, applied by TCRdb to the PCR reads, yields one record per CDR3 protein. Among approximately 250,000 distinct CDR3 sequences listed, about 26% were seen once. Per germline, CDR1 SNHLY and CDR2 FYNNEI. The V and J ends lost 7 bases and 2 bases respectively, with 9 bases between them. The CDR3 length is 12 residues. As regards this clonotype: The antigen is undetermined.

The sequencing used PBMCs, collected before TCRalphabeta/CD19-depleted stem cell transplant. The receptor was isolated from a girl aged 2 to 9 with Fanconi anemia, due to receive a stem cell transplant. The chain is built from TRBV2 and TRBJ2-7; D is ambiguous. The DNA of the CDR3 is TGTGCCAGCACCGACCAAACCTACGAGCAGTACTTC. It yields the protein CASTDQTYEQYF.